The next 23 T cell receptor beta chains were all read from a single sample in a study of T cell changes during pregnancy in multiple sclerosis. Measured with immunoSEQ multiplex PCR; TCRdb has only the in-frame clones, and not every one. The sample carries about 40,000 clones, roughly 94% recorded once. The sequences come from peripheral blood, collected in the third trimester of pregnancy. All receptors derive from a female donor with multiple sclerosis, enrolled in a pregnancy study.

The chain uses TRBV15 and TRBJ2-7, with D tentatively TRBD1 (6 bases). The CDR3 length is 16 residues. V was pared by 3 bases and J by 3 bases, with 18 bases between. Germline-derived CDR1 and CDR2 are LNHNV and YYDKDF (reference sequence). This chain's CDR3 is CATSRSYRDTSYEQYF. CDR3 nucleotide sequence: TGTGCCACCAGCAGGTCTTACCGGGACACGAGCTACGAGCAGTACTTC.

This clone was recorded once. This chain connects TRBV25-1 to TRBJ2-2, with 10 nucleotides matching TRBD2. Germline V gives CDR1 MGHDK, CDR2 SYGVNS. V was pared by 6 bases and J by 2 bases, with 6 bases of the junction left unmatched. The CDR3 is 16 residues long. The CDR3 here is CASSDTSGINTGELFF. CDR3 DNA sequence: TGTGCCAGCAGCGATACTAGCGGGATCAACACCGGGGAGCTGTTTTTT.

The rearrangement links TRBV7-2 to TRBJ1-1; the match to TRBD1 covers 9 bases. Germline V CDR1 and CDR2: SGHTA, FQGNSA. Trimming took 2 bases from V and 6 from J; bases not matched to a gene: 7. The CDR3 is 15 amino acids. The CDR3 loop reads CASSLKGTGPSEAFF. Here the CDR3 DNA reads TGTGCCAGCAGCTTAAAAGGGACAGGGCCTTCTGAAGCTTTCTTT.

The chain joins TRBV5-1 to TRBJ1-1, with D possibly matching TRBD1 (6 bases). Trimming left V 4 bases short and J 0 bases short, with 13 bases between. The germline V gene has CDR1 SGHRS and CDR2 YFSETQ. This CDR3 region has 15 residues. The CDR3 bases are TGCGCCAGCAGCAGGACAGCTTCCCTGAACACTGAAGCTTTCTTT. Its translation is CASSRTASLNTEAFF.

The rearrangement joins TRBV19 to TRBJ2-1, with 8 positions matching TRBD1. J lost 6 bases, V lost 3 bases, and 10 bases had no gene match. Per germline, CDR1 LNHDA and CDR2 SQIVND (reference sequence). This CDR3 has 16 residues. The DNA for the CDR3 is TGTGCCAGTAGTATGACCCCCGACAGGGGACCCAATGAGCAGTTCTTC. Translating it yields CASSMTPDRGPNEQFF. Based on the CDR3 plus reference TRBV19 and TRBJ2-1, the full variable domain is DGGITQSPKYLFRKEGQNVTLSCEQNLNHDAMYWYRQDPGQGLRLIYYSQIVNDFQKGDIAEGYSVSREKKESFPLTVTSAQKNPTAFYLCASSMTPDRGPNEQFFGPGTRLTVL.

The chain uses TRBV4-1 and TRBJ1-6, with 10 bases identical to TRBD1. Germline CDR1 reads MGHRA; CDR2 reads YSYEKL. This CDR3 contains 15 residues. J was trimmed by 10 bases and V by 4 bases; bases with no gene match: 7. The DNA of the CDR3 is TGCGCCAGCAGCCCATGGACAGGGGGTCACTCACCCCTCCACTTT. It translates to CASSPWTGGHSPLHF.

J is TRBJ2-7 and V is TRBV6-1; a weak D match, TRBD1 (5 bases). V lost 4 bases, J lost 1 base, and 11 bases lay in between. Looked up from germline, CDR1 is MNHNS and CDR2 is SASEGT. This CDR3 is 14 amino acids long. The CDR3 nucleotides are TGTGCCAGCAGTGTACAGGTTGGATCCTACGAGCAGTACTTC. Amino acid sequence: CASSVQVGSYEQYF.

V usage is TRBV25-1 and J usage is TRBJ1-3, with a possible D match to TRBD1 (5 bases). V lost 5 bases to trimming and J lost 4 bases, with 15 bases between them. The germline gives CDR1 MGHDK, CDR2 SYGVNS. This CDR3 comprises 15 residues. CDR3 coding DNA: TGTGCCAGCAGTTTGGGGGGAAATTCAGGAAACACCATATATTTT. Protein: CASSLGGNSGNTIYF.

This chain joins TRBV5-6 and TRBJ1-5, with 9 bases fitting TRBD1. The CDR3 spans 15 residues. CDR1 is SGHDT, CDR2 YYEEEE, per germline. The V and J ends lost 4 bases and 4 bases, in that order; junction bases with no gene match: 6. The CDR3 DNA sequence: TGTGCCAGCAGCCGCAGACAGGGGGGTAATCAGCCCCAGCATTTT. Amino acids: CASSRRQGGNQPQHF.

J is TRBJ1-1 and V is TRBV30; a weak D match, TRBD1 (5 bases). V lost 3 bases and J 1 base, leaving 9 bases between the germline ends. Looked up from germline, CDR1 is GTSNPN and CDR2 is SVGIG (reference sequence). The CDR3 is 13 residues long. CDR3 nucleotide sequence: TGTGCCTGGAGGTACGACAGGAACACTGAAGCTTTCTTT. This translates into CAWRYDRNTEAFF.

This rearrangement joins TRBV2 to TRBJ2-2; TRBD2 agrees at 10 bases. Germline V gene data show CDR1 as SNHLY and CDR2 as FYNNEI. There are 16 residues in the CDR3. V shed 6 bases, J shed 6 bases, and the junction held 10 bases outside the gene matches. Here the CDR3 reads CASSLPSGSFAGELFF. The CDR3 DNA reads as TGTGCCAGCAGCCTCCCTAGCGGGAGTTTCGCCGGGGAGCTGTTTTTT.

This chain uses TRBV28 with TRBJ2-5; 7 bases are shared with TRBD2. After removal of 2 bases from V and 8 bases from J, the junction contained 11 bases not matched to a gene. The CDR3 contains 15 residues. CDR1 is MDHEN, CDR2 SYDVKM, per germline. The CDR3 nucleotides are TGTGCCAGCAGTTTACCTAGCGGTACGTCCACAACCCAGTACTTC. Translating it yields CASSLPSGTSTTQYF.

CDR3 in DNA: TGTGCCAGTAGTATTACAGCGGGGCTGGTCAATGAGCAGTTCTTC. It yields the protein CASSITAGLVNEQFF. V usage is TRBV19 and J usage is TRBJ2-1; 7 bases fit TRBD2. V lost 3 bases to trimming and J lost 6 bases; unmatched junction nucleotides: 8. The CDR3 is 15 amino acids. CDR1 is LNHDA, CDR2 SQIVND, per germline (reference sequence).

The rearrangement uses TRBV4-2 and TRBJ1-4, with a possible D match to TRBD1 (6 bases). The CDR3 spans 16 residues. Germline CDR1 and CDR2: LGHNA and YNFKEQ. Trimming shortened V by 5 bases and J by 8 bases, and 21 bases separated the two germline ends. CDR3 sequence: CASSRTRTESGEKLFF. The CDR3 DNA reads as TGTGCCAGCAGCAGAACCAGGACAGAGAGTGGCGAAAAACTGTTTTTT.

The rearrangement links TRBV6-6 to TRBJ2-3; D is possibly TRBD1 (6 bases). This CDR3 has 15 amino acids. V shed 6 bases and J shed 1 base, with 14 bases lying between them. Per germline, CDR1 MNHNY and CDR2 SVGAGI (reference sequence). CDR3 region: CASRPNRDRTDTQYF. The CDR3 nucleotides read TGTGCCAGCAGGCCTAACAGGGATCGCACAGATACGCAGTATTTT.

The chain joins TRBV9 to TRBJ2-5; TRBD1 aligns across 7 bases. The CDR3 runs 15 residues. J was trimmed by 3 bases and V by 0 bases; bases with no gene match: 5. CDR1 and CDR2 from the germline V gene are SGDLS and YYNGEE. The CDR3 DNA reads TGTGCCAGCAGCGTAGATCTAGGACAGGAAGAGACCCAGTACTTC. It specifies CASSVDLGQEETQYF.

This clone was recorded only once. This rearrangement joins TRBV12-5 to TRBJ2-3; D not resolved. V was clipped by 6 bases and J by 6 bases, with 10 bases between them. Germline loops: CDR1 LGHNT, CDR2 FRNRAP. The CDR3 has 12 residues. CDR3 DNA sequence: TGTGCTAGTGGCAGTTCCCCCGATACGCAGTATTTT. Residues: CASGSSPDTQYF.

The chain has TRBV29-1 and TRBJ1-2; D unclear. Germline CDR1 reads SQVTM; CDR2 reads ANQGSEA. CDR3 size: 12 residues. Trimming pared 2 bases from V and 6 bases from J, leaving 10 bases between. This CDR3 is CSVERGSDGYTF. The CDR3 DNA is TGCAGCGTTGAACGGGGTTCGGATGGCTACACCTTC.

V and J are TRBV7-9 and TRBJ2-7; the D gene is possibly TRBD2 (6 bases). Trimming stripped 2 bases from V and 1 base from J, with 18 bases between. Germline CDR1 is SEHNR and CDR2 is FQNEAQ (reference sequence). The CDR3 loop spans 17 amino acids. The chain's CDR3 is CASSLKPSGVSSYEQYF. Written as DNA, the CDR3 is TGTGCCAGCAGCTTAAAGCCCTCGGGGGTTTCATCCTACGAGCAGTACTTC.

The DNA of the CDR3 is TGTGCCAGCAGCCGACAGGGCTCCGAACTCTATGGCTACACCTTC. Its protein is CASSRQGSELYGYTF. The J gene is TRBJ1-2, the V gene TRBV7-2, with 7 bases matching TRBD1. Germline CDR1 and CDR2: SGHTA and FQGNSA. The CDR3 loop spans 15 amino acids. Trimming took 5 bases from V and 4 from J; bases not matched to a gene: 10. The full variable domain, rest sourced from reference TRBV7-2 and TRBJ1-2, is GAGVSQSPSNKVTEKGKDVELRCDPISGHTALYWYRQSLGQGLEFLIYFQGNSAPDKSGLPSDRFSAERTGGSVSTLTIQRTQQEDSAVYLCASSRQGSELYGYTFGSGTRLTVV.

This clone was detected a few times. The chain has TRBV5-1 and TRBJ1-1, with 10 bases matching TRBD1. J gave up 4 bases and V 4 bases, and 4 bases lay outside the gene matches. The CDR3 has 14 amino acids. The germline V gene encodes CDR1 SGHRS and CDR2 YFSETQ. CDR3 region: CASSPTGGVTEAFF. The DNA of the CDR3 is TGCGCCAGCAGCCCGACAGGGGGCGTCACTGAAGCTTTCTTT.

The J gene is TRBJ2-2, the V gene TRBV27; 7 bases align to TRBD2. Germline CDR1 and CDR2: MNHEY and SMNVEV (reference sequence). The junction had 12 bases not matched to a gene; V was cut back by 6 bases and J by 5 bases. There are 16 residues in the CDR3. CDR3 nucleotide sequence: TGTGCCAGCAGCTCCATCTCCATCGGGGGGACCGGGGAGCTGTTTTTT. It is translated as CASSSISIGGTGELFF.

The chain uses TRBV27 and TRBJ1-6; 10 bases align to TRBD1. Germline V lookup: CDR1 MNHEY, CDR2 SMNVEV (reference sequence). J was trimmed by 8 bases and V by 7 bases; bases with no gene match: 5. This CDR3 contains 14 residues. CDR3 amino acids: CASNRQGADSPLHF. CDR3 in DNA: TGTGCCAGCAATCGACAGGGGGCGGATTCACCCCTCCACTTT.